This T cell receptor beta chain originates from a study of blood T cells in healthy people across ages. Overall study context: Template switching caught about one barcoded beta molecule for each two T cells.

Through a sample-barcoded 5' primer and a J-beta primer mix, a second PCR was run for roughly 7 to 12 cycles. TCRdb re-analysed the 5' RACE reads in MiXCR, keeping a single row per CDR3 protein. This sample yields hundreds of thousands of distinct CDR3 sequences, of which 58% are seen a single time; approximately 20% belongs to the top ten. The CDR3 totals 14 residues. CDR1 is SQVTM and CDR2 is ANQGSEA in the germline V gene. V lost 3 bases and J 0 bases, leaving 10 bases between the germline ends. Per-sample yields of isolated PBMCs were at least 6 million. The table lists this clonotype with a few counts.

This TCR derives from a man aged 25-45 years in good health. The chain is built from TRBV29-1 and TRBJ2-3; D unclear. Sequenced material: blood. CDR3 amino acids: CSVDSITSTDTQYF. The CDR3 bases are TGCAGCGTTGATTCCATCACTAGCACAGATACGCAGTATTTT.